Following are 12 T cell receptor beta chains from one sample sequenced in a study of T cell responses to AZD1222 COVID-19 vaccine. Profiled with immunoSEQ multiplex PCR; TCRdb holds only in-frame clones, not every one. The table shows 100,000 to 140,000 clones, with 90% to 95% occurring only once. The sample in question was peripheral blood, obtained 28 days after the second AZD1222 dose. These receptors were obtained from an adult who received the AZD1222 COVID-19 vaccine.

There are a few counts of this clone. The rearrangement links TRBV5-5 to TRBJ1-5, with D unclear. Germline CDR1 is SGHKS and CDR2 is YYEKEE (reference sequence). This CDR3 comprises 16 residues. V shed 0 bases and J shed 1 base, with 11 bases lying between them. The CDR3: CASSLALPGSNQPQHF. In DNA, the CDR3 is TGTGCCAGCAGCTTGGCGCTCCCCGGGAGCAATCAGCCCCAGCATTTT.

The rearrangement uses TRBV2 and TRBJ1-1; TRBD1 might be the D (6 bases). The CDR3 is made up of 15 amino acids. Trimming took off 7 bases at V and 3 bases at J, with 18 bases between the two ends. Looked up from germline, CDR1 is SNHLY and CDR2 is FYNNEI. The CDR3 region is CASNPRWGLDTEAFF. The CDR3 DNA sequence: TGTGCCAGCAACCCAAGGTGGGGGCTGGACACTGAAGCTTTCTTT.

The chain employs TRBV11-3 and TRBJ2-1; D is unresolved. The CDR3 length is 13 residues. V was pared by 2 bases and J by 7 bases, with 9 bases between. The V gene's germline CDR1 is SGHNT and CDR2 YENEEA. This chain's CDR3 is CASSLRYENEQFF. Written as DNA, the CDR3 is TGTGCCAGCAGCTTACGGTATGAGAATGAGCAGTTCTTC.

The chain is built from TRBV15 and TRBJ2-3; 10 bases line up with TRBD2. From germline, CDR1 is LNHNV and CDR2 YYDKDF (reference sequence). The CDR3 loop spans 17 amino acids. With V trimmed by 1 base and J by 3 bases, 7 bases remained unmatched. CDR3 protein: CATSRVASGSITDTQYF. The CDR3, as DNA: TGTGCCACCAGCAGAGTTGCTAGCGGGAGTATTACAGATACGCAGTATTTT. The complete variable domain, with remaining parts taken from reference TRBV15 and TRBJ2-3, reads DAMVIQNPRYQVTQFGKPVTLSCSQTLNHNVMYWYQQKSSQAPKLLFHYYDKDFNNEADTPDNFQSRRPNTSFCFLDIRSPGLGDTAMYLCATSRVASGSITDTQYFGPGTRLTVL.

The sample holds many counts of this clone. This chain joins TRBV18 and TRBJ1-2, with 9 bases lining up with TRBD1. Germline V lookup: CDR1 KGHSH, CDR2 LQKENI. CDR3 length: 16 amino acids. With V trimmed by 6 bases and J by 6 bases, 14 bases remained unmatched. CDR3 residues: CASSQTPGTGPNGYTF. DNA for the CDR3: TGTGCCAGCTCGCAAACCCCCGGGACAGGGCCCAATGGCTACACCTTC.

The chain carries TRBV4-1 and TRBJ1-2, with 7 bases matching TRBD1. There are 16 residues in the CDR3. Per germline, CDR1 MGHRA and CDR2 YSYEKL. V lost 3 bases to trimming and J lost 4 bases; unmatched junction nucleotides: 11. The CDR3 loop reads CASSQAMGQIVYGYTF. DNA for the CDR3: TGCGCCAGCAGCCAGGCCATGGGACAGATTGTCTATGGCTACACCTTC.

Written as DNA, the CDR3 is TGTGCCACCCGTCTATCGGGACAGGGGAAGGAAACAAGATCACCCCTCCACTTT. Translated: CATRLSGQGKETRSPLHF. V gene TRBV6-6 combines with J gene TRBJ1-6; 10 nucleotides line up with TRBD1. The CDR3 covers 18 residues. Trimming took 10 bases from V and 10 from J; bases not matched to a gene: 22. The germline CDR1 and CDR2 sequences are MNHNY and SVGAGI (reference sequence).

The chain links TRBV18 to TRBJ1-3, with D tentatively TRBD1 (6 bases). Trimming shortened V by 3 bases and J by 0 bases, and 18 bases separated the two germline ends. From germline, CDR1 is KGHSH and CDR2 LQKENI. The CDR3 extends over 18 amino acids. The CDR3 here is CASSPGEGGRRSGNTIYF. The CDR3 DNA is TGTGCCAGCTCACCGGGAGAGGGGGGCCGCCGCTCTGGAAACACCATATATTTT.

Here the CDR3 reads CASSLGWSYNEQFF. DNA of the CDR3: TGTGCCAGCAGCTTAGGGTGGTCCTACAATGAGCAGTTCTTC. The chain joins TRBV7-2 to TRBJ2-1; D remains unclear. V shed 1 base and J shed 1 base, with 5 bases lying between them. The germline V gene has CDR1 SGHTA and CDR2 FQGNSA. This CDR3 contains 14 residues.

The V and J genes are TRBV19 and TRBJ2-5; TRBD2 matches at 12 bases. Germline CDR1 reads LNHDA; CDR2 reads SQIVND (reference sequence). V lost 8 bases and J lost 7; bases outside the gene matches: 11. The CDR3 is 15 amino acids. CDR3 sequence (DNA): TGTGCCAGTGGGGAGGGACTAGCGGGCCTCGCGACCCAGTACTTC. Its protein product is CASGEGLAGLATQYF.

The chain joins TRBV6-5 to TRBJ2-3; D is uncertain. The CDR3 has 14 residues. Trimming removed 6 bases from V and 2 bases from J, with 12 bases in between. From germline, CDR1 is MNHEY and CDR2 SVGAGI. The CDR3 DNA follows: TGTGCCAGCAGACCCCCGACAAACACAGATACGCAGTATTTT. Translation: CASRPPTNTDTQYF.

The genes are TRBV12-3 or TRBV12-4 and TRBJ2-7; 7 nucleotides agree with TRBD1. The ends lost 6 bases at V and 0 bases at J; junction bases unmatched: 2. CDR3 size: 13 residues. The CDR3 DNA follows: TGTGCCAGCAGACGGGACAGCTCCTACGAGCAGTACTTC. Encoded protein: CASRRDSSYEQYF.